This T cell receptor beta chain stems from a study of blood T cell repertoires in COVID-19. For the study at large: From T cells, B-cell-depleted T cells, or PBMCs came the material, which was cDNA or gDNA.

Using immunoSEQ multiplex PCR, the repertoire was profiled, and TCRdb retains in-frame clones only, with some absent. The sample has fewer than 300,000 clones, 70% to 85% seen once. The TCR was taken from a human donor with COVID-19, enrolled during active disease. The donor label of this sample is uncertain. Sequenced input: peripheral blood.

This chain's CDR3 is CASSVDEGGDVGNTIYF. CDR3 sequence (DNA): TGTGCCAGCAGCGTAGACGAGGGAGGGGATGTTGGAAACACCATATATTTT. The V call is TRBV9, the J call TRBJ1-3; a weak D match, TRBD1 (5 bases). The CDR3 length is 17 residues. CDR1 is SGDLS, CDR2 YYNGEE, per germline. V lost 0 bases and J 3 bases, leaving 16 bases between the germline ends.